The entry below describes one T cell receptor (beta chain). What it recognizes is unknown. The record originates from a study of T cell responses to AZD1222 COVID-19 vaccine. TCRdb keeps only in-frame clones here, not all; method: immunoSEQ multiplex PCR. This sample has 120,000 or so clones; around nine tenths occur once, and the top ten carry 11%. Findings and limits, study-wide: Most donors were white British and more were female, and clonal diversity was possibly underestimated.

The sequenced sample was peripheral blood, obtained on day 0 of MenACWY control vaccination. This sequence was found in an adult in good health.

In DNA form, the CDR3 reads TGTGCCAGCAGCTTAAGTGGGACAGGGGGCTCTTCTGGAAACACCATATATTTT. Translated: CASSLSGTGGSSGNTIYF. V gene TRBV7-3 combines with J gene TRBJ1-3; 12 bases agree with TRBD1. Germline CDR1 and CDR2: SGHTA and FQGTGA. This CDR3 has 18 residues. The V gene end was trimmed by 1 base and the J gene end by 1 base; junction bases not matched to a gene: 5.